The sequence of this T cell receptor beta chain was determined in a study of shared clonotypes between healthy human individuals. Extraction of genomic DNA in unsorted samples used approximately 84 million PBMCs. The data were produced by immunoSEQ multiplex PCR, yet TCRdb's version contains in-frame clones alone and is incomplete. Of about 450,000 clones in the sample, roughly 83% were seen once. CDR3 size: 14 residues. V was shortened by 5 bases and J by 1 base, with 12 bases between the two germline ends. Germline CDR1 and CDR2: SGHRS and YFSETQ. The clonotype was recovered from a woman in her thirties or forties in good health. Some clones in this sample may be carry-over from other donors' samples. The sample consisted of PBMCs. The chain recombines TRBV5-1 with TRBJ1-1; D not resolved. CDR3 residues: CASSSLTQNTEAFF. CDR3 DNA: TGCGCCAGCAGTTCTTTGACACAGAACACTGAAGCTTTCTTT.